One and the same sample provided the 3 T cell receptor beta chains below, sequenced in a study of somatic mutations in cytotoxic T cells in rheumatoid arthritis. Using immunoSEQ multiplex PCR, the repertoire was profiled, and TCRdb retains in-frame clones only, with some absent. The table lists approximately 20,000 clones, 70% to 90% of them singletons. The sample taken for sequencing was CD8+ T cells sorted from blood. All receptors derive from a man between 35 and 55 years old in good health.

This chain connects TRBV7-9 to TRBJ2-2; maybe TRBD1 (6 bases). CDR3 length: 13 residues. Germline V gene sequence: CDR1 SEHNR, CDR2 FQNEAQ (reference sequence). V was cut by 9 bases and J by 4 bases, with 12 bases left in between. CDR3 sequence: CARQGGSTGELFF. The CDR3 DNA follows: TGTGCCAGACAAGGGGGAAGCACCGGGGAGCTGTTTTTT.

This chain links TRBV2 with TRBJ2-7, with 9 bases matching TRBD2. V dropped 6 bases and J dropped 2; count of bases not matched to a gene: 8. The CDR3 loop spans 15 amino acids. Germline V gene data show CDR1 as SNHLY and CDR2 as FYNNEI. CDR3 protein: CASRDQREATYEQYF. CDR3 nucleotides: TGTGCCAGCAGGGATCAGCGGGAGGCTACCTACGAGCAGTACTTC. Combining the CDR3 with reference TRBV2 and TRBJ2-7 gives the whole variable domain EPEVTQTPSHQVTQMGQEVILRCVPISNHLYFYWYRQILGQKVEFLVSFYNNEISEKSEIFDDQFSVERPDGSNFTLKIRSTKLEDSAMYFCASRDQREATYEQYFGPGTRLTVT.

The chain links TRBV7-9 to TRBJ2-1, with a tentative D call TRBD2 (6 bases). Germline V gives CDR1 SEHNR, CDR2 FQNEAQ (reference sequence). Trimming stripped 5 bases from V and 8 bases from J, with 22 bases between. This CDR3 contains 16 residues. CDR3 nucleotides: TGTGCCAGCAGCCCGGGGGTGTACGCCTCTGTAGATGAGCAGTTCTTC. Translating it yields CASSPGVYASVDEQFF.